This T cell receptor beta chain was captured by sequencing in a study of T cell responses to AZD1222 COVID-19 vaccine. Clones were read by immunoSEQ multiplex PCR, and TCRdb kept only the in-frame ones, dropping some. This table holds some 71,000 clones, approximately 90% found once. Trimming left V 1 base short and J 6 bases short, with 15 bases between. Germline CDR1 is SGHVS and CDR2 is FNYEAQ. This CDR3 comprises 15 residues. General observations from the study: In a largely white British group with more females than males, clonal diversity was possibly underestimated. Rises in breadth and depth of Spike-specific TCRs came after two AZD1222 doses. There were repertoire samples only from the period after the peak T cell response.

As for this clone: Its antigen is as yet unknown.

This TCR was sampled from an adult who received the AZD1222 COVID-19 vaccine. The chain is built from TRBV7-6 and TRBJ2-5; D uncertain. Sequenced here: peripheral blood, sampled 28 days after the second AZD1222 dose. This chain's CDR3 is CASSLEIPSSQTQYF. The DNA for the CDR3 is TGTGCCAGCAGCTTAGAGATCCCTTCGTCGCAGACCCAGTACTTC.